Presented here are 22 T cell receptor beta chains from one specimen sequenced in a study of cytomegalovirus exposure and HLA in healthy donors. The repertoire was sequenced with immunoSEQ multiplex PCR; TCRdb's copy has only in-frame clones and lacks some. The table includes fewer than 150,000 clones, roughly 83% detected once. Material: PBMCs. The origin of the receptors is a man aged 18 to 30 in good health and CMV-seronegative.

The V gene is TRBV7-2, the J gene TRBJ1-6, with D perhaps matching TRBD1 (6 bases). Looked up from germline, CDR1 is SGHTA and CDR2 is FQGNSA. CDR3 size: 15 residues. V gave up 8 bases and J gave up 8 bases, with 19 bases separating them. CDR3 amino acids: CASSGRQGWDSPLHF. The CDR3 DNA follows: TGTGCCAGCTCCGGACGGCAGGGGTGGGATTCACCCCTCCACTTT.

The chain employs TRBV2 and TRBJ2-5; perhaps TRBD1 as D (7 bases). V was cut by 6 bases and J by 4 bases, with 9 bases left in between. The CDR3 is made up of 12 amino acids. Germline CDR1 is SNHLY and CDR2 is FYNNEI. CDR3 DNA: TGTGCCAGCAGCAGGGGGGCAGAGACCCAGTACTTC. This codes for CASSRGAETQYF.

This chain links TRBV7-8 with TRBJ2-2; 8 bases line up with TRBD2. CDR3 length: 15 residues. Germline trimming cut 0 bases from V and 9 bases from J; bases unmatched to any gene: 6. Germline CDR1 SGHVS, CDR2 FQNEAQ. The CDR3: CASSLAGGVRRELFF. The CDR3 nucleotides are TGTGCCAGCAGCTTAGCCGGGGGGGTTAGGCGGGAGCTGTTTTTT.

This sequence joins TRBV5-6 and TRBJ2-1; TRBD1 is a possible D gene (6 bases). The CDR3 totals 16 residues. Germline lookup yields CDR1 SGHDT and CDR2 YYEEEE. V lost 4 bases and J lost 4, with 18 bases in between. CDR3: CASSALQGSVYNEQFF. In DNA, the CDR3 is TGTGCCAGCAGCGCCTTACAGGGATCCGTTTACAATGAGCAGTTCTTC.

The genes are TRBV30 and TRBJ1-1; D is undetermined. Deletions cut 4 bases from V and 3 bases from J, with 6 bases between. CDR3 length equals 11 residues. CDR1 is GTSNPN, CDR2 SVGIG, per germline (reference sequence). CDR3 coding DNA: TGTGCCTGGACGGGGTACACTGAAGCTTTCTTT. It translates to CAWTGYTEAFF.

The chain employs TRBV10-3 and TRBJ1-1; D is undetermined. V was trimmed by 11 bases and J by 1 base, leaving 14 bases between them. The CDR3 extends over 13 amino acids. CDR1 ENHRY and CDR2 SYGVKD come from the germline V gene. DNA of the CDR3: TGTGCCGTTGCATTGGGAGGGAACACTGAAGCTTTCTTT. Its protein product is CAVALGGNTEAFF.

The rearrangement links TRBV5-5 to TRBJ1-2; D remains ambiguous. From germline, CDR1 is SGHKS and CDR2 YYEKEE (reference sequence). There are 13 residues in the CDR3. V was shortened by 3 bases and J by 8 bases, with 14 bases between the two germline ends. Here the CDR3 DNA reads TGTGCCAGCAGCTCCGCGGGCTATGGGGGCTACACCTTC. Its translation is CASSSAGYGGYTF.

The chain couples TRBV5-6 to TRBJ2-5; 7 bases line up with TRBD1. The CDR3 runs 15 residues. The junction had 7 bases not matched to a gene; V was cut back by 3 bases and J by 2 bases. The germline V gene has CDR1 SGHDT and CDR2 YYEEEE. Written as DNA, the CDR3 is TGTGCCAGCAGCTCTGGGACAGAACTTCAAGAGACCCAGTACTTC. This encodes CASSSGTELQETQYF.

This chain links TRBV7-9 with TRBJ2-3; D ambiguous. V shed 6 bases and J shed 2 bases, with 12 bases lying between them. The CDR3 loop spans 14 amino acids. Looked up from germline, CDR1 is SEHNR and CDR2 is FQNEAQ (reference sequence). The CDR3 DNA follows: TGTGCCAGCAGGAACGGTGTGCACACAGATACGCAGTATTTT. Its translation is CASRNGVHTDTQYF.

The gene calls are TRBV4-1 and TRBJ1-6; TRBD1 matches at 7 bases. The CDR3 runs to 15 residues. Germline V gene sequence: CDR1 MGHRA, CDR2 YSYEKL. The J segment lost 7 bases and the V segment lost 0 bases, leaving 3 bases of the junction unmatched. This CDR3 reads CASSQDEGQNSPLHF. The CDR3 coding sequence is TGCGCCAGCAGCCAAGATGAGGGACAGAATTCACCCCTCCACTTT.

In nucleotides, the CDR3 is TGTGCCAGTAGTGAGGGCTACGAGCAGTACTTC. It encodes CASSEGYEQYF. V usage is TRBV19 and J usage is TRBJ2-7, with D possibly matching TRBD2 (5 bases). The CDR3 is made up of 11 amino acids. The germline CDR1 and CDR2 sequences are LNHDA and SQIVND (reference sequence). The V and J ends lost 5 bases and 3 bases respectively, with 5 bases between them.

The chain carries TRBV11-2 and TRBJ2-3; D not certain. Per the germline V gene, CDR1 is SGHAT and CDR2 is FQNNGV. V was pared by 5 bases and J by 6 bases, with 6 bases between. The CDR3 runs to 11 residues. The CDR3 protein is CASSPADTQYF. The DNA for the CDR3 is TGTGCCAGCAGCCCAGCGGATACGCAGTATTTT.

The chain recombines TRBV7-9 with TRBJ2-7; TRBD1 matches 7 bases. Germline values: CDR1 SEHNR, CDR2 FQNEAQ (reference sequence). The CDR3 is 14 amino acids. The junction had 7 bases not matched to a gene; V was cut back by 5 bases and J by 3 bases. CDR3 sequence: CASSKWDSRYEQYF. CDR3 sequence (DNA): TGTGCCAGCAGCAAGTGGGACAGCCGCTACGAGCAGTACTTC.

The rearrangement joins TRBV5-6 to TRBJ2-7; 10 nucleotides match TRBD2. Germline assignment: CDR1 SGHDT and CDR2 YYEEEE. Losses at the gene ends were 2 bases for V and 4 bases for J; bases not matched to a gene: 6. The CDR3 runs to 15 residues. CDR3 sequence reads: CASSFTLAGVYEQYF. CDR3 in DNA: TGTGCCAGCAGCTTCACCCTAGCGGGGGTGTACGAGCAGTACTTC.

This chain connects TRBV7-9 to TRBJ2-5; 7 bases match TRBD1. The CDR3 totals 14 residues. The germline V gene encodes CDR1 SEHNR and CDR2 FQNEAQ (reference sequence). V lost 1 base to trimming and J lost 5 bases; unmatched junction nucleotides: 4. CDR3 sequence reads: CASSLGQGDETQYF. For the CDR3, the DNA is TGTGCCAGCAGCTTAGGTCAGGGGGACGAGACCCAGTACTTC.

The rearrangement joins TRBV2 to TRBJ2-2; tentatively, D is TRBD2 (5 bases). The V gene's germline CDR1 is SNHLY and CDR2 FYNNEI. V gave up 9 bases and J gave up 2 bases, with 10 bases separating them. This CDR3 is built from 13 residues. The CDR3 loop is CARRTANTGELFF. The CDR3 DNA reads as TGTGCCAGACGGACTGCTAACACCGGGGAGCTGTTTTTT.

This chain uses TRBV30 with TRBJ1-6; D is unclear. CDR1 GTSNPN and CDR2 SVGIG come from the germline V gene (reference sequence). Trimming removed 0 bases at V and 8 bases at J, with 8 bases between. The CDR3 is 13 residues long. The CDR3 region has the DNA TGTGCCTGGAGTGTATCGCCGGATTCACCCCTCCACTTT. It is translated as CAWSVSPDSPLHF. Using reference TRBV30 and TRBJ1-6 for the parts outside the CDR3, the full variable domain is SQTIHQWPATLVQPVGSPLSLECTVEGTSNPNLYWYRQAAGRGLQLLFYSVGIGQISSEVPQNLSASRPQDRQFILSSKKLLLSDSGFYLCAWSVSPDSPLHFGNGTRLTVT.

The chain employs TRBV6-1 and TRBJ1-6; tentatively, D is TRBD1 (5 bases). V gave up 6 bases and J gave up 8 bases, with 14 bases separating them. This CDR3 is built from 14 residues. Looked up from germline, CDR1 is MNHNS and CDR2 is SASEGT. CDR3 in DNA: TGTGCCAGCAGGTTAACAGGAAGCGATTCACCCCTCCACTTT. Translating it yields CASRLTGSDSPLHF.

The J gene is TRBJ2-2, the V gene TRBV6-1; no definite D call. The germline V and J ends were trimmed by 8 bases and 9 bases, with 16 bases remaining between them. CDR3 size: 13 residues. Germline CDR1 MNHNS, CDR2 SASEGT. The CDR3 protein is CASLGYSPRELFF. In nucleotides, the CDR3 is TGTGCCAGCCTGGGCTATTCTCCCCGGGAGCTGTTTTTT.

This clone was picked up a small number of times. This chain connects TRBV7-6 to TRBJ1-6; 9 bases map to TRBD1. J gave up 9 bases and V 0 bases, and 6 bases lay outside the gene matches. Germline values: CDR1 SGHVS, CDR2 FNYEAQ. The length of the CDR3 is 16 residues. The CDR3 region has the DNA TGTGCCAGCAGCTTAGCCTTAGGGGGACAGGGTTCACCCCTCCACTTT. Amino acids: CASSLALGGQGSPLHF.

In this sample, this clone turned up once. The CDR3 loop reads CAWRMGTSGSWNEQFF. The CDR3, as DNA: TGTGCCTGGAGGATGGGGACTAGCGGGAGTTGGAATGAGCAGTTCTTC. This chain joins TRBV30 and TRBJ2-1, with TRBD2 matching over 14 bases. The CDR3 consists of 16 residues. The V gene's germline CDR1 is GTSNPN and CDR2 SVGIG (reference sequence). V was pared by 3 bases and J by 7 bases, with 8 bases of the junction left unmatched.

The genes are TRBV28 and TRBJ1-2, with D possibly TRBD1 on 6 matching bases. Trimming stripped 7 bases from V and 5 bases from J, with 17 bases between. CDR1 and CDR2 from the germline V gene are MDHEN and SYDVKM. The CDR3 runs 14 residues. In nucleotides, the CDR3 is TGTGCCAGCAAGAGGAGCCAGGGGTTATATGGCTACACCTTC. It translates to CASKRSQGLYGYTF.